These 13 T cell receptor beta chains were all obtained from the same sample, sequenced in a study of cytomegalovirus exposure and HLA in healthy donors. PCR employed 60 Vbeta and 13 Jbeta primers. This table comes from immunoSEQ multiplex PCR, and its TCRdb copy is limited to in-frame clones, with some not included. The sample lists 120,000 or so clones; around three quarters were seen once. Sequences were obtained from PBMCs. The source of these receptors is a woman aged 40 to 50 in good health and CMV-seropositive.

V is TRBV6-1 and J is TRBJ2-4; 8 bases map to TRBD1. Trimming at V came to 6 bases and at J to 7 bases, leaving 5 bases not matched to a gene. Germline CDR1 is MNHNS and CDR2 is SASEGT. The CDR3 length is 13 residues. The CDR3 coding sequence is TGTGCCAGCAGGGACCGGGACAGGAACATTCAGTACTTC. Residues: CASRDRDRNIQYF.

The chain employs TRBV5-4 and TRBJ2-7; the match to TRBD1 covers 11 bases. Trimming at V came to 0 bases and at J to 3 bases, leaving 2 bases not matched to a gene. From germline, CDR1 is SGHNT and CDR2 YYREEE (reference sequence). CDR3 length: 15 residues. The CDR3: CASSLGGQGGYEQYF. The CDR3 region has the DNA TGTGCCAGCAGCTTGGGGGGACAGGGGGGCTACGAGCAGTACTTC.

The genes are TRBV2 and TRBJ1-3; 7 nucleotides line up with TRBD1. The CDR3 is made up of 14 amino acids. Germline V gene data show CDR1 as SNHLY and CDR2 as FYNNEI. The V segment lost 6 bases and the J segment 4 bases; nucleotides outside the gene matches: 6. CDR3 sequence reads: CASRNQGDGNTIYF. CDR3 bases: TGTGCCAGCAGGAACCAGGGGGACGGAAACACCATATATTTT.

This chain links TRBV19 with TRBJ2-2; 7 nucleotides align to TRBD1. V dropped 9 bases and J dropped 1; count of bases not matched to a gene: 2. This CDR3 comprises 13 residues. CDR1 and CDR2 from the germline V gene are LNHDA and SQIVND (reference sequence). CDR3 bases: TGTGCCAGCAGGGACAGGAACACCGGGGAGCTGTTTTTT. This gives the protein CASRDRNTGELFF.

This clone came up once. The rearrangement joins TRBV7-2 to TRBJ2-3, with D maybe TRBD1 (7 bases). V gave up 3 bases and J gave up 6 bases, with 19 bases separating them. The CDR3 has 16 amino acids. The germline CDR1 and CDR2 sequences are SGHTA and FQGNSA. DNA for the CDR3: TGTGCCAGCAGCTTGGCACCAGGGGGAGGTAGGGATACGCAGTATTTT. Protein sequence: CASSLAPGGGRDTQYF.

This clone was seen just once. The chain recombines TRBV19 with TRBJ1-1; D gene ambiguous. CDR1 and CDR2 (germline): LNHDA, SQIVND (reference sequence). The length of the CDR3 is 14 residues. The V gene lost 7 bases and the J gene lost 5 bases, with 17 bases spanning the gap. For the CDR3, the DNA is TGTGCCAGTACCATTATCGGTTCGGGGACTGAAGCTTTCTTT. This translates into CASTIIGSGTEAFF.

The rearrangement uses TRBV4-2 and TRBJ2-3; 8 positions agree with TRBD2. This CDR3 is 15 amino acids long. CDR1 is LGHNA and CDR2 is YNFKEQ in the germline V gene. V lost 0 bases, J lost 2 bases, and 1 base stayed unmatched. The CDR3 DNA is TGTGCCAGCAGCCAAGAAGCGGGGGTCACAGATACGCAGTATTTT. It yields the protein CASSQEAGVTDTQYF.

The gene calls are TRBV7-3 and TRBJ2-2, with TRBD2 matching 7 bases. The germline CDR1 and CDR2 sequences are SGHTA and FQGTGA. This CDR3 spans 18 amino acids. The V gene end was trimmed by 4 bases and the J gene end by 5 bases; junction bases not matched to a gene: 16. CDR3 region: CASSSPSGGDHSTGELFF. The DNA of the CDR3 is TGTGCCAGCAGCTCCCCATCGGGGGGAGACCATTCAACCGGGGAGCTGTTTTTT.

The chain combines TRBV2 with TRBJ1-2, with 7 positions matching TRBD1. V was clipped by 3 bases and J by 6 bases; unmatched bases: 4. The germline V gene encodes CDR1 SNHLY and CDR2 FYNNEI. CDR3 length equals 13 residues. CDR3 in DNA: TGTGCCAGCAGTGATTCGGGACAGCATGGCTACACCTTC. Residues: CASSDSGQHGYTF.

CDR3: CASSRDRGPYNEQFF. The CDR3 DNA reads TGTGCCAGCAGCCGGGACAGGGGGCCCTACAATGAGCAGTTCTTC. V gene TRBV5-4 combines with J gene TRBJ2-1; 12 nucleotides align to TRBD1. CDR1 is SGHNT, CDR2 YYREEE, per germline (reference sequence). The CDR3 is 15 amino acids. V lost 4 bases to trimming and J lost 2 bases; unmatched junction nucleotides: 1.

DNA of the CDR3: TGCGCCAGCAGCCAACATCTAGAGGTCACTGAAGCTTTCTTT. Translation: CASSQHLEVTEAFF. The rearrangement joins TRBV4-3 to TRBJ1-1; no clear D. The germline V and J ends were trimmed by 2 bases and 4 bases, with 11 bases remaining between them. Germline V CDR1 and CDR2: LGHNA, YSLEER. This CDR3 spans 14 amino acids.

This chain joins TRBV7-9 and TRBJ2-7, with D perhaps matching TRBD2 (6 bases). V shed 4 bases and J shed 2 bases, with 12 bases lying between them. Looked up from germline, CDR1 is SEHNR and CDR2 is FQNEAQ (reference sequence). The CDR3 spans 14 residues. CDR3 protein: CASSSPAGPYEQYF. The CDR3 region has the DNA TGTGCCAGCAGCTCTCCCGCGGGGCCCTACGAGCAGTACTTC.

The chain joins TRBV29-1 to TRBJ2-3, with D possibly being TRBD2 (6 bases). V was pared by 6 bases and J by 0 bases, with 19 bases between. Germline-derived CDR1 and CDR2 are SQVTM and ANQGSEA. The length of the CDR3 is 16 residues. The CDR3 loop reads CSVRGLGKGSTDTQYF. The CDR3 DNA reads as TGCAGCGTCCGGGGACTGGGAAAGGGGAGCACAGATACGCAGTATTTT.